Listed below are T cell receptor beta chains from one sample, sequenced in a study of T cell responses to AZD1222 COVID-19 vaccine. Libraries were prepared by immunoSEQ multiplex PCR; TCRdb keeps only in-frame clonotypes and omits some of them. The sample lists 200,000 or so clones, 85% to 95% seen once, with 9.2% in the top ten. This specimen consisted of peripheral blood, obtained on day 0 of AZD1222 vaccination. The receptors were gathered from an adult in good health. Each CDR3 is given with its conserved first and last residue. A D gene is named only where the DNA matches it firmly.

d_gene: -; v_gene: TRBV5-4; j_gene: TRBJ2-1; CDR3nt: TGTGCCAGCAGCTTTGACCCGGACTCAAGACCCAATGAGCAGTTCTTC; CDR3aa: CASSFDPDSRPNEQFF
d_gene: -; v_gene: TRBV28; j_gene: TRBJ2-1; CDR3nt: TGTGCCAGCAGTCTCGGGACACTGAGCAATGAGCAGTTCTTC; CDR3aa: CASSLGTLSNEQFF
d_gene: -; v_gene: TRBV9; j_gene: TRBJ1-2; CDR3nt: TGTGCCAGCAGCGTAGACGGCCTTATTAACTATGGCTACACCTTC; CDR3aa: CASSVDGLINYGYTF
d_gene: TRBD2; v_gene: TRBV28; j_gene: TRBJ2-7; CDR3nt: TGTGCCAGCAGTTTTTTGGCGGGAGCCCCCCCCTACGAGCAGTACTTC; CDR3aa: CASSFLAGAPPYEQYF
d_gene: -; v_gene: TRBV6-5; j_gene: TRBJ1-2; CDR3nt: TGTGCCAGCAGTACAACAGGGCTCGGCGGCTACACCTTC; CDR3aa: CASSTTGLGGYTF
d_gene: -; v_gene: TRBV9; j_gene: TRBJ2-2; CDR3nt: TGTGCCAGCAGCGGAGGGGTTTCCGGGGAGCTGTTTTTT; CDR3aa: CASSGGVSGELFF
d_gene: TRBD2; v_gene: TRBV6-5; j_gene: TRBJ2-7; CDR3nt: TGTGCCAGCAGAACAACTAGCGGGAGGTTTTACGAGCAGTACTTC; CDR3aa: CASRTTSGRFYEQYF
d_gene: TRBD1; v_gene: TRBV5-1; j_gene: TRBJ1-1; CDR3nt: TGCGCCAGCAGCTTGGTAGGGACAGGGGAGGCTGAAGCTTTCTTT; CDR3aa: CASSLVGTGEAEAFF
d_gene: -; v_gene: TRBV21-1; j_gene: TRBJ2-7; CDR3nt: TGTGCCAGCAGCAACGCTTTACTTTGGACTAGCGGGAGTACAAGGGCCTACGAGCAGTACTTC; CDR3aa: CASSNALLWTSGSTRAYEQYF
d_gene: -; v_gene: TRBV11-1; j_gene: TRBJ2-7; CDR3nt: TGTGCCAGCAGCTTAGTCTACGAGCAGTACTTC; CDR3aa: CASSLVYEQYF
d_gene: -; v_gene: TRBV4-1; j_gene: TRBJ2-7; CDR3nt: TGCGCCAGCAGCCAAGTTGGGGGGATCTCCTACGAGCAGTACTTC; CDR3aa: CASSQVGGISYEQYF